The rows below give T cell receptor beta chains drawn from one sample of a study of T cells after yellow fever vaccination. MiXCR, run by TCRdb on the 5' RACE reads, gives a single entry per CDR3 protein. The sample yields hundreds of thousands of distinct CDR3 sequences, approximately 19% seen once. The sample in question was PBMCs, obtained before the yellow fever booster vaccination. Receptors were obtained from a man aged 18 to 29 who received the YFV17D yellow fever vaccine. Both conserved end residues are part of each CDR3. D genes are given only for firm matches. Clone size, where shown, is once, few, many, or a class for clones that have expanded.

D: .
J: TRBJ1-1
V: TRBV19
size: .
DNA: TGTGCCAGTAGTAAAGGACCCCCCTTTGAAGCTTTCTTT
CDR3: CASSKGPPFEAFF

D: .
J: TRBJ2-5
V: TRBV9
size: .
DNA: TGTGCCAGCAGCGTAGATGGGAGGTCATATCCTGAGACCCAGTACTTC
CDR3: CASSVDGRSYPETQYF

D: TRBD2
J: TRBJ2-1
V: TRBV19
size: once
DNA: TGTGCCAGTAGTATCAGACTAGCGGGGGGCCAAAGGGGTGAGCAGTTCTTC
CDR3: CASSIRLAGGQRGEQFF

D: .
J: TRBJ1-1
V: TRBV10-3
size: .
DNA: TGTGCCATCAGAGAGAAAACGAACACTGAAGCTTTCTTT
CDR3: CAIREKTNTEAFF

D: TRBD1
J: TRBJ2-5
V: TRBV14
size: .
DNA: TGTGCCAGCAGTCACCTTGGGACAGCTAAAGAGACCCAGTACTTC
CDR3: CASSHLGTAKETQYF

D: .
J: TRBJ1-2
V: TRBV9
size: few
DNA: TGTGCCAGCAGCATAAATAACTATGGCTACACCTTC
CDR3: CASSINNYGYTF

D: .
J: TRBJ2-1
V: TRBV7-3
size: .
DNA: TGTGCCAGCAGCTTAACGGGTAGTGAGCAGTTCTTC
CDR3: CASSLTGSEQFF

D: .
J: TRBJ1-1
V: TRBV5-1
size: few
DNA: TGCGCCAGCAGCTCCCTACCCCAGGAGAACACTGAAGCTTTCTTT
CDR3: CASSSLPQENTEAFF

D: TRBD1
J: TRBJ2-7
V: TRBV12-3/TRBV12-4
size: few
DNA: TGTGCCAGCAGCCAAACCGCACAGGGGTCCTACGAGCAGTACTTC
CDR3: CASSQTAQGSYEQYF

D: .
J: TRBJ2-2
V: TRBV19
size: .
DNA: .
CDR3: CATSAPGQGFVGELFF

D: .
J: TRBJ2-1
V: TRBV30
size: .
DNA: TGTGCCTGGAGTAGACAGCCAGGTGAGCAGTTCTTC
CDR3: CAWSRQPGEQFF

D: .
J: TRBJ1-2
V: TRBV7-9
size: few
DNA: TGTGCCAGCAGCGCCCGAGGGGGACAAGAAGCTGGCTACACCTTC
CDR3: CASSARGGQEAGYTF

D: .
J: TRBJ2-3
V: TRBV24-1
size: few
DNA: TGTGCCACCAGTGATTCCCCTGCAGGGACGGATACGCAGTATTTT
CDR3: CATSDSPAGTDTQYF

D: TRBD1
J: TRBJ1-1
V: TRBV7-6
size: .
DNA: TGTGCCAGCAGCCGCCGACAGGGAGGTGAAGCTTTCTTT
CDR3: CASSRRQGGEAFF

D: .
J: TRBJ2-7
V: TRBV30
size: .
DNA: TGTGCCTGGAGTGCGCCGACCCAGCAGTACTTC
CDR3: CAWSAPTQQYF

D: TRBD1
J: TRBJ1-2
V: TRBV18
size: .
DNA: TGTGCCAGCTCACCTGAAACAGGGGATCGAGAGGGTCCCCTCTATGGCTACACCTTC
CDR3: CASSPETGDREGPLYGYTF

D: TRBD1
J: TRBJ1-1
V: TRBV4-1
size: few
DNA: TGCGCCAGCAGCCAGGCGGGACAGGGGTACACTGAAGCTTTCTTT
CDR3: CASSQAGQGYTEAFF

D: .
J: TRBJ2-5
V: TRBV7-3
size: many
DNA: TGTGCCAGCCCCCAAGGGCATTTACAAGAGACCCAGTACTTC
CDR3: CASPQGHLQETQYF

D: .
J: TRBJ2-2
V: TRBV28
size: .
DNA: TGTGCCAGCAGTTTGCGGCAGCTCACCGGGGAGCTGTTTTTT
CDR3: CASSLRQLTGELFF

D: .
J: TRBJ2-3
V: TRBV27
size: few
DNA: TGTGCCACCGGGAGATACTCTAGCACAGATACGCAGTATTTT
CDR3: CATGRYSSTDTQYF

D: .
J: TRBJ1-1
V: TRBV5-6
size: .
DNA: TGTGCCAGCAGCTTGTCAGGGCTGATGAACACTGAAGCTTTCTTT
CDR3: CASSLSGLMNTEAFF

D: TRBD2
J: TRBJ2-5
V: TRBV20-1
size: .
DNA: TGCAGTGCTAGCTCGCGGGGGGGAATACAAGAGACCCAGTACTTC
CDR3: CSASSRGGIQETQYF

D: .
J: TRBJ1-1
V: TRBV20-1
size: .
DNA: TGCAGTGCTAGTACGCAGGGAGGCACTGAAGCTTTCTTT
CDR3: CSASTQGGTEAFF

D: .
J: TRBJ2-5
V: TRBV7-2
size: few
DNA: TGTGCCAGCGGGTCTAGTGGGGAGACCCAGTACTTC
CDR3: CASGSSGETQYF

D: .
J: TRBJ2-3
V: TRBV5-5
size: many
DNA: TGTGCCAGCAGCTTGGGCGCGGACGGCATGACAGATACGCAGTATTTT
CDR3: CASSLGADGMTDTQYF

D: TRBD1
J: TRBJ2-2
V: TRBV7-3
size: many
DNA: TGTGCCAGCAGCTTCTCCGGACAGGGGGCGCGCAGCACCGGGGAGCTGTTTTTT
CDR3: CASSFSGQGARSTGELFF

D: .
J: TRBJ2-3
V: TRBV7-9
size: few
DNA: TGTGCCAGCAGTAAAGCTGGGGGGACCGACATTAATACGCAGTATTTT
CDR3: CASSKAGGTDINTQYF

D: .
J: TRBJ1-1
V: TRBV27
size: few
DNA: TGTGCCAGCAGTTTATACGCCCGAGCAGGGACTTTGGTCGAGATGAACACTGAAGCTTTCTTT
CDR3: CASSLYARAGTLVEMNTEAFF

D: .
J: TRBJ1-1
V: TRBV19
size: few
DNA: TGTGCCAGTAAGTCAGGGCAAGGGAGCACTGAAGCTTTCTTT
CDR3: CASKSGQGSTEAFF

D: .
J: TRBJ1-2
V: TRBV10-3
size: many
DNA: TGTGCCATCAGTGAGTCGCTGGCAGGGGAAGGCTACACCTTC
CDR3: CAISESLAGEGYTF

D: .
J: TRBJ2-1
V: TRBV6-6
size: few
DNA: TGTGCCAGCAGTTGGGACACCGAGGGTGAGCAGTTCTTC
CDR3: CASSWDTEGEQFF

D: TRBD2
J: TRBJ2-4
V: TRBV5-1
size: .
DNA: TGCGCCAGCAGCTCCGAGAGTAGCGGGGGCCTCCAGTACTTC
CDR3: CASSSESSGGLQYF

D: .
J: TRBJ1-5
V: TRBV24-1
size: few
DNA: TGTGCCACCAGTCCTGGGGCGGCTCAGCCCCAGCATTTT
CDR3: CATSPGAAQPQHF

D: .
J: TRBJ2-6
V: TRBV6-2/TRBV6-3
size: many
DNA: TGTGCCAGCAGTCCAACAGGGACTGGGGCCAACGTCCTGACTTTC
CDR3: CASSPTGTGANVLTF

D: .
J: TRBJ2-5
V: TRBV7-8
size: .
DNA: TGTGCCAGCAGCCCCCGGAGGGGGCTTGGAGAGACCCAGTACTTC
CDR3: CASSPRRGLGETQYF

D: .
J: TRBJ2-2
V: TRBV4-1
size: .
DNA: TGCGCCAGCAGCCAAGATTGGACCGGGGAGCTGTTTTTT
CDR3: CASSQDWTGELFF

D: .
J: TRBJ2-1
V: TRBV3-1
size: .
DNA: TGTGCCAGCAGCCGCCGAGTCCTTTACAATGAGCAGTTCTTC
CDR3: CASSRRVLYNEQFF

D: .
J: TRBJ2-1
V: TRBV5-6
size: few
DNA: TGTGCCAGCAGCTCCAGGGTCAATGAGCAGTTCTTC
CDR3: CASSSRVNEQFF

D: .
J: TRBJ1-2
V: TRBV19
size: .
DNA: TGTGCCAGCACGGGCTGGGGGCCTGGCTACACCTTC
CDR3: CASTGWGPGYTF

D: .
J: TRBJ2-2
V: TRBV7-9
size: .
DNA: TGTGCCAGCAGCCGGGACGACAACACCGGGGAGCTGTTTTTT
CDR3: CASSRDDNTGELFF

D: .
J: TRBJ2-7
V: TRBV4-2
size: .
DNA: TGTGCCAGCAGCCATCGACCGGGCATCTCCTACGAGCAGTACTTC
CDR3: CASSHRPGISYEQYF

D: .
J: TRBJ2-1
V: TRBV27
size: .
DNA: TGTGCCAGCAGTTTTGGCGGGGGCCCCCCCAATGAGCAGTTCTTC
CDR3: CASSFGGGPPNEQFF

D: TRBD1
J: TRBJ1-5
V: TRBV4-1
size: few
DNA: TGCGCCAGCAGCCAAGAGACAGGGTTGAACCAGCCCCAGCATTTT
CDR3: CASSQETGLNQPQHF

D: .
J: TRBJ2-7
V: TRBV12-3/TRBV12-4
size: many
DNA: TGTGCCAGCAGTTTTAGACAGACCTACGAGCAGTACTTC
CDR3: CASSFRQTYEQYF

D: TRBD1
J: TRBJ1-4
V: TRBV2
size: .
DNA: TGTGCCTGCTTCGACAGGGAGAGTGAAAAACTGTTTTTT
CDR3: CACFDRESEKLFF

D: .
J: TRBJ2-3
V: TRBV24-1
size: .
DNA: TGTGCCACCAGCGTTGCAGGACGACGCACAGATACGCAGTATTTT
CDR3: CATSVAGRRTDTQYF

D: .
J: TRBJ2-3
V: TRBV5-1
size: .
DNA: TGCGCCAGCAGCTCACCCCTAACAGGGTCTTTCATCACAGATACGCAGTATTTT
CDR3: CASSSPLTGSFITDTQYF

D: TRBD2
J: TRBJ2-1
V: TRBV7-2
size: few
DNA: TGTGCCAGCAGCTCTAGCGGGGGGGGCTACAATGAGCAGTTCTTC
CDR3: CASSSSGGGYNEQFF

D: TRBD1
J: TRBJ2-7
V: TRBV12-3/TRBV12-4
size: once
DNA: TGTGCCAGCTGTGGCAGGGGGCAGTACGAGCAGTACTTC
CDR3: CASCGRGQYEQYF

D: TRBD1
J: TRBJ2-4
V: TRBV9
size: .
DNA: TGTGCCAGCAGCGGGGGGACAGGGCTTGGCAAAAACATTCAGTACTTC
CDR3: CASSGGTGLGKNIQYF

D: .
J: TRBJ1-6
V: TRBV3-1
size: .
DNA: TGTGCCAGCAGCCCGAAGCTGGGCCTTTCACCCCTCCACTTT
CDR3: CASSPKLGLSPLHF

D: .
J: TRBJ2-7
V: TRBV6-6
size: .
DNA: TGTGCCAGCAGATTCCACCCAGGGGCCTCCTACGAGCAGTACTTC
CDR3: CASRFHPGASYEQYF

D: TRBD2
J: TRBJ2-2
V: TRBV6-5
size: few
DNA: TGTGCCAGCAGTTACTCCTGGACTAGCGGGGATTCCGGGGAGCTGTTTTTT
CDR3: CASSYSWTSGDSGELFF

D: .
J: TRBJ2-5
V: TRBV27
size: .
DNA: TGTGCCAGCAGTTCTCTGGTTTTAGGGGGGGGAGAGACCCAGTACTTC
CDR3: CASSSLVLGGGETQYF

D: .
J: TRBJ2-3
V: TRBV6-4
size: .
DNA: TGTGCCAGCCGACTAGGGGTGTCTTCGGATACGCAGTATTTT
CDR3: CASRLGVSSDTQYF